The text below deals with one TCR beta chain. Methods used by the authors: Amplification from reference gene primers served as the basis for estimated nucleated cell counts. Profiled with immunoSEQ multiplex PCR; TCRdb holds only in-frame clones, not every one. That table supplies the V and J calls and clone size; D and trimming were determined from the DNA. This sample has about 220,000 clones, with about 80% found just once. This specimen belongs to a study of blood T cell repertoires in COVID-19. The germline V gene encodes CDR1 LNHDA and CDR2 SQIVND (reference sequence). Trimming stripped 5 bases from V and 8 bases from J, with 15 bases between. The CDR3 runs 13 residues. Individuals aged 18 to 89 years were recruited from fewer than 30 US areas. Each participant's cohort was designated according to participant-reported clinical history. Exposed enrollees had met someone with a PCR-confirmed or clinician-diagnosed COVID-19 case at some point within the 2 weeks before study entry.

The specimen was PBMCs or T cells enriched from blood (not recorded which). This clonotype originated in a woman in her forties or fifties who had been exposed to COVID-19. The chain joins TRBV19 to TRBJ1-2; D gene uncertain. The CDR3 here is CASSLGVAKGYTF. The CDR3 DNA reads as TGTGCCAGTAGTCTTGGTGTCGCGAAGGGCTACACCTTC.